The clone carrying this TCR beta chain has a handful of counts. This entry comes from a study of OX40 agonist ivuxolimab in advanced cancers. Study context: Two cutaneous melanoma patients and one hepatocellular carcinoma patient, three in all, had partial responses.

Germline V gene lookup returns CDR1 KGHSH and CDR2 LQKENI. V lost 0 bases to trimming and J lost 3 bases; unmatched junction nucleotides: 1. There are 15 residues in the CDR3. Assay: immunoSEQ multiplex PCR; the TCRdb copy retains only in-frame clones and omits some. This sample has tens of thousands of clones, with just over 85% found just once. People who had autoimmune disease history or systemic immunosuppression were excluded. The clonotype originates from an adult with an advanced solid tumor such as melanoma, head and neck, liver or kidney cancer. The rearrangement joins TRBV18 to TRBJ2-7; 11 bases fit TRBD2. This sample comprised CD4+ or CD8+ T cells sorted from blood, obtained in a trial of the OX40 agonist ivuxolimab. Here the CDR3 reads CASSPPLAGGYEQYF. Written as DNA, the CDR3 is TGTGCCAGCTCACCACCTCTAGCGGGGGGCTACGAGCAGTACTTC.